The source of this TCR beta chain is a study of T cell responses to AZD1222 COVID-19 vaccine. At the level of the study: It was second doses at about 4 or about 12 weeks that were pooled.

Profiling relied on immunoSEQ multiplex PCR, and the TCRdb table lists in-frame clones only, not all of them. Among fewer than 150,000 clones listed, over 75% were seen once. Per the germline V gene, CDR1 is LNHNV and CDR2 is YYDKDF (reference sequence). There are 13 residues in the CDR3. V was cut by 0 bases and J by 13 bases, with 13 bases left in between. Regarding this clone: Its specificity is not known.

The study, taken as a whole, reports: A rise in Spike-specific TCR breadth and depth followed two AZD1222 doses. Among the donors, most were white British and more were female, and clonal diversity was possibly underestimated.

The sequence was collected from an adult in good health. The sample in question was peripheral blood, obtained on day 0 of AZD1222 vaccination. This sequence joins TRBV15 and TRBJ1-3, with D unclear. The CDR3 spells CATSRDGNRQIYF. In DNA, the CDR3 is TGTGCCACCAGCAGAGATGGAAATCGGCAGATATATTTT.